These T cell receptor beta chains were read from a single sample in a study of T cell repertoires in cytomegalovirus infection. TCRdb fed the reads into MiXCR, producing one record per CDR3 protein. The sample includes around 100,000 distinct CDR3 sequences, over 40% of them seen just once. Their recognized antigens are unknown. Here the sequenced sample was CD8+ T cells from cultured PBMCs, taken from culture after CMV antigen stimulation. The receptor set was obtained from a human donor in good health (CMV status not recorded). Some clones in this sample may be carry-over from other donors' samples. The CDR3 runs from the conserved cysteine through the conserved F or W. A D gene is named only where the DNA matches it firmly. Clone size is stated in some rows and not others, as once, few, many or a class when expanded.

clone_size: NA
v_call: TRBV12-3/TRBV12-4
cdr3_length: 14
j_call: TRBJ2-7
d_call: TRBD1
cdr3_nt: TGTGCCAGCAGTTTTCAGGGGGCAATAGGCGAGCAGTACTTC
cdr3_aa: CASSFQGAIGEQYF

clone_size: many
v_call: TRBV4-1
cdr3_length: 16
j_call: TRBJ2-3
d_call: NA
cdr3_nt: TGCGCCAGCAGCCCCCGAGGGGCAATAAGCACAGATACGCAGTATTTT
cdr3_aa: CASSPRGAISTDTQYF

clone_size: NA
v_call: TRBV28
cdr3_length: 20
j_call: TRBJ1-5
d_call: NA
cdr3_nt: TGTGCCAGCAGTTTGTGGGAGGGGCCGCGACGGTATGATAGCAATCAGCCCCAGCATTTT
cdr3_aa: CASSLWEGPRRYDSNQPQHF

clone_size: many
v_call: TRBV29-1
cdr3_length: 15
j_call: TRBJ2-4
d_call: NA
cdr3_nt: TGCAGCGTGAGATACTCAGGGGGCGCGGGGGACATTCAGTACTTC
cdr3_aa: CSVRYSGGAGDIQYF

clone_size: NA
v_call: TRBV10-2
cdr3_length: 15
j_call: TRBJ2-7
d_call: NA
cdr3_nt: TGCGCCAGCAGTGAGCCCGAGCCCCTTGAGTACGAGCAGTACTTC
cdr3_aa: CASSEPEPLEYEQYF

clone_size: NA
v_call: TRBV7-9
cdr3_length: 13
j_call: TRBJ1-5
d_call: NA
cdr3_nt: TGTGCCAGCAGTAGGACAGAGAATCAGCCCCAGCATTTT
cdr3_aa: CASSRTENQPQHF

clone_size: many
v_call: TRBV6-5
cdr3_length: 15
j_call: TRBJ2-7
d_call: NA
cdr3_nt: TGTGCCAGCAGTCCTTCGGCGCTTAGCTCCTACGAGCAGTACTTC
cdr3_aa: CASSPSALSSYEQYF

clone_size: NA
v_call: TRBV7-6
cdr3_length: 15
j_call: TRBJ2-1
d_call: NA
cdr3_nt: TGTGCCAGCAGCTTATTCTACGGCTCGCGGAATGAGCAGTTCTTC
cdr3_aa: CASSLFYGSRNEQFF

clone_size: NA
v_call: TRBV6-6
cdr3_length: 10
j_call: TRBJ1-1
d_call: NA
cdr3_nt: TGTGCCAGCAGTTACACTGAAGCTTTCTTT
cdr3_aa: CASSYTEAFF

clone_size: NA
v_call: TRBV7-2
cdr3_length: 14
j_call: TRBJ2-7
d_call: TRBD2
cdr3_nt: TGTGCCAGCAGCTTAGTGACTAGCGCTTACGAGCAGTACTTC
cdr3_aa: CASSLVTSAYEQYF

clone_size: few
v_call: TRBV7-8
cdr3_length: 19
j_call: TRBJ2-5
d_call: TRBD1
cdr3_nt: TGTGCCAGCAGCTTAGCAACCCCCAACCGGTGGACAGGGCAAGAGACCCAGTACTTC
cdr3_aa: CASSLATPNRWTGQETQYF

clone_size: few
v_call: TRBV20-1
cdr3_length: 13
j_call: TRBJ1-5
d_call: TRBD1
cdr3_nt: TGCAGTGCTTATGGACAGGACAATCAGCCCCAGCATTTT
cdr3_aa: CSAYGQDNQPQHF

clone_size: NA
v_call: TRBV4-1
cdr3_length: 13
j_call: TRBJ1-5
d_call: NA
cdr3_nt: TGCGCCAGCAGCCAAGGAGAAAATCAGCCCCAGCATTTT
cdr3_aa: CASSQGENQPQHF

clone_size: NA
v_call: TRBV12-3/TRBV12-4
cdr3_length: 16
j_call: TRBJ2-5
d_call: TRBD2
cdr3_nt: TGTGCCAGCAGTTTGCCGGGGGGGGCTTTCCAAGAGACCCAGTACTTC
cdr3_aa: CASSLPGGAFQETQYF

clone_size: many
v_call: TRBV7-8
cdr3_length: 13
j_call: TRBJ2-7
d_call: NA
cdr3_nt: TGTGCCAGCAGCCCTGGACCCGGGAACGAGCAGTACTTC
cdr3_aa: CASSPGPGNEQYF

clone_size: NA
v_call: TRBV6-1
cdr3_length: 14
j_call: TRBJ2-7
d_call: TRBD1
cdr3_nt: TGTGCCAGCACCCCCCGGGACAGTTCCTACGAGCAGTACTTC
cdr3_aa: CASTPRDSSYEQYF

clone_size: NA
v_call: TRBV2
cdr3_length: 16
j_call: TRBJ1-2
d_call: TRBD1
cdr3_nt: TGTGCCAGCAGTGTGACAGGGGATACGTCTTCCTATGGCTACACCTTC
cdr3_aa: CASSVTGDTSSYGYTF

clone_size: NA
v_call: TRBV27
cdr3_length: 13
j_call: TRBJ1-2
d_call: NA
cdr3_nt: TGTGCCAGCTACACAGGGAGGTTCGATGGCTACACCTTC
cdr3_aa: CASYTGRFDGYTF

clone_size: few
v_call: TRBV2
cdr3_length: 16
j_call: TRBJ2-1
d_call: TRBD2
cdr3_nt: TGTGCCAGCACCCCCCGGACTAGCGGGGTCTACAATGAGCAGTTCTTC
cdr3_aa: CASTPRTSGVYNEQFF

clone_size: NA
v_call: TRBV15
cdr3_length: 15
j_call: TRBJ1-3
d_call: NA
cdr3_nt: TGTGCCACCAGCAGAGTACAAGACTCTGGAAACACCATATATTTT
cdr3_aa: CATSRVQDSGNTIYF

clone_size: NA
v_call: TRBV6-2/TRBV6-3
cdr3_length: 15
j_call: TRBJ2-5
d_call: NA
cdr3_nt: TGTGCCAGCAGTTACTCTGGATACGCCAAAGAGACCCAGTACTTC
cdr3_aa: CASSYSGYAKETQYF

clone_size: NA
v_call: TRBV4-1
cdr3_length: 14
j_call: TRBJ1-5
d_call: NA
cdr3_nt: TGCGCCAGCAGCCAGGGGGGTGATAGTAGGCCCCAGCATTTT
cdr3_aa: CASSQGGDSRPQHF

clone_size: NA
v_call: TRBV27
cdr3_length: 14
j_call: TRBJ2-1
d_call: TRBD1
cdr3_nt: TGTGCCAGCAGCTGGACAGGGGGGATCAATGAGCAGTTCTTC
cdr3_aa: CASSWTGGINEQFF

clone_size: NA
v_call: TRBV12-3/TRBV12-4
cdr3_length: 15
j_call: TRBJ2-1
d_call: TRBD1
cdr3_nt: TGTGCCAGCAGTCCCTGGGACAGCCCCTACAATGAGCAGTTCTTC
cdr3_aa: CASSPWDSPYNEQFF

clone_size: NA
v_call: TRBV7-2
cdr3_length: 16
j_call: TRBJ1-2
d_call: TRBD1
cdr3_nt: TGTGCCAGCAGCGACCCCGGGACAGGGAGATCTTATGGCTACACCTTC
cdr3_aa: CASSDPGTGRSYGYTF

clone_size: few
v_call: TRBV20-1
cdr3_length: 14
j_call: TRBJ2-3
d_call: NA
cdr3_nt: TGCAGTGCTAGAGATCTTGGAGGGGCGGATACGCAGTATTTT
cdr3_aa: CSARDLGGADTQYF

clone_size: NA
v_call: TRBV12-3/TRBV12-4
cdr3_length: 15
j_call: TRBJ2-2
d_call: NA
cdr3_nt: TGTGCCAGCAGTTTCTACAGGGAGGTAGCCGGGGAGCTGTTTTTT
cdr3_aa: CASSFYREVAGELFF

clone_size: NA
v_call: TRBV4-1
cdr3_length: 14
j_call: TRBJ2-5
d_call: NA
cdr3_nt: TGCGCCAGCAGCTGGACGGATCTCCAAGAGACCCAGTACTTC
cdr3_aa: CASSWTDLQETQYF

clone_size: few
v_call: TRBV7-2
cdr3_length: 14
j_call: TRBJ1-2
d_call: NA
cdr3_nt: TGTGCCAGCACCAAGCTTCTAGGACAGTATGGCTACACCTTC
cdr3_aa: CASTKLLGQYGYTF

clone_size: NA
v_call: TRBV2
cdr3_length: 16
j_call: TRBJ2-6
d_call: NA
cdr3_nt: TGTGCCAGCAGTGAATCTAAGGTTCCTGGGGCCAACGTCCTGACTTTC
cdr3_aa: CASSESKVPGANVLTF

clone_size: NA
v_call: TRBV7-4
cdr3_length: 15
j_call: TRBJ1-4
d_call: NA
cdr3_nt: TGTGCCAGCACCTTTCAGCGCCCAACTAATGAAAAACTGTTTTTT
cdr3_aa: CASTFQRPTNEKLFF

clone_size: NA
v_call: TRBV5-4
cdr3_length: 15
j_call: TRBJ1-1
d_call: NA
cdr3_nt: TGTGCCAGCAGCTCCCCGGGTCAAAAGGACACTGAAGCTTTCTTT
cdr3_aa: CASSSPGQKDTEAFF